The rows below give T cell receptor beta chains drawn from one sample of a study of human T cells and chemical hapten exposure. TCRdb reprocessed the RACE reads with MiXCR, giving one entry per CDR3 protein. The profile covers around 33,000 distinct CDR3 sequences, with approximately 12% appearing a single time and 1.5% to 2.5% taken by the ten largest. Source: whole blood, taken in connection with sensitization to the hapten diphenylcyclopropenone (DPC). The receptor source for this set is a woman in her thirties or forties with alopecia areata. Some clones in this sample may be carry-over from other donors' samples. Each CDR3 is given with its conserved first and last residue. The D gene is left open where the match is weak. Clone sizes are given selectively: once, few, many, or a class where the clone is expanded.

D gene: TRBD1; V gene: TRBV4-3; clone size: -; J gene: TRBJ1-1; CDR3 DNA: TGCGCCAGCAGCCTAGAGGGACAGGGGCTGGGCACTGAAGCTTTCTTT; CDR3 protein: CASSLEGQGLGTEAFF
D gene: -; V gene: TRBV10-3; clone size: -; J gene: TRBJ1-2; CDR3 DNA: TGTGCCATCGGGGGCCCGGACGGCGGCTACACCTTC; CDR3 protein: CAIGGPDGGYTF
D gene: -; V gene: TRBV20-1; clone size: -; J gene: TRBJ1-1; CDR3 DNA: TGCAGCGCAAACAGGGCCGAGGGCACTGAAGCTTTCTTT; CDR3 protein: CSANRAEGTEAFF
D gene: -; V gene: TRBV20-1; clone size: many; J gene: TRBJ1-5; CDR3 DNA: TGCAGTGCTATCTGGAGCAATCAGCCCCAGCATTTT; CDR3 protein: CSAIWSNQPQHF
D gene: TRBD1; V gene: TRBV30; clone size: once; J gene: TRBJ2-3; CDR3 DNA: TGTGCCTGGAGTGGGGACAGGGACGGCACAGATACGCAGTATTTT; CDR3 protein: CAWSGDRDGTDTQYF
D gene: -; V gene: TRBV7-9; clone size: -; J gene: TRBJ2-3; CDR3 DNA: TGTGCCATCCCTTGGGGGGAGGAAAGCACAGATACGCAGTATTTT; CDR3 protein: CAIPWGEESTDTQYF
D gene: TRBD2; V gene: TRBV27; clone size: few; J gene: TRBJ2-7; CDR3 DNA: TGTGCCAGCAGTCTACTAGCGGGTAACTACGAGCAGTACTTC; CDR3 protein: CASSLLAGNYEQYF
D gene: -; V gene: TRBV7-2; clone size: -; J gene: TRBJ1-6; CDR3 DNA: TGTGCCAGCAGCTTAGAGGCGACGGGTTCACCCCTCCACTTT; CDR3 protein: CASSLEATGSPLHF
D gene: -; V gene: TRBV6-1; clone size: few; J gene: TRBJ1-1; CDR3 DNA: TGTGCCAGCAGTGAGCCCATCCGGGGACTGAACACTGAAGCTTTCTTT; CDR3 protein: CASSEPIRGLNTEAFF
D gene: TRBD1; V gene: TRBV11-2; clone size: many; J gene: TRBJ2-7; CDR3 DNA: TGTGCCAGCAGCTTAGGGACAGGGCCCTACGAGCAGTACTTC; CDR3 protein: CASSLGTGPYEQYF
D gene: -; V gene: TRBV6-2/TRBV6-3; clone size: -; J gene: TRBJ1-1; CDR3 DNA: TGTGCCAGCAGTTACTCACGGGACACTGAAGCTTTCTTT; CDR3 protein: CASSYSRDTEAFF
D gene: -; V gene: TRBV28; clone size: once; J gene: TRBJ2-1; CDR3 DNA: TGTGCCAGCAGTTTATCTGTTTATGAGCAGTTCTTC; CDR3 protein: CASSLSVYEQFF
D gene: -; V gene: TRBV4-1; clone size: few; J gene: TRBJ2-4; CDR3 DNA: TGCGCCAGCAGCCAGAGACTACCTAGGGACATTCAGTACTTC; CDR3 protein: CASSQRLPRDIQYF
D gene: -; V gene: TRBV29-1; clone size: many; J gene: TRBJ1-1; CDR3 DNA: TGCAGCGTTGGGGGACGTACGAACACTGAAGCTTTCTTT; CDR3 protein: CSVGGRTNTEAFF
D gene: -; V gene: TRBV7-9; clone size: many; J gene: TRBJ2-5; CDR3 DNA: TGTGCCAGCAGCTTAGCTAACAGGGATTTGTACCAAGAGACCCAGTACTTC; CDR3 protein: CASSLANRDLYQETQYF
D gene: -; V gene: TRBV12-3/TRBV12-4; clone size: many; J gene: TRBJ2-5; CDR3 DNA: TGTGCCAGCAGTTCCATCGGACACCCGCAAGAGACCCAGTACTTC; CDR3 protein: CASSSIGHPQETQYF
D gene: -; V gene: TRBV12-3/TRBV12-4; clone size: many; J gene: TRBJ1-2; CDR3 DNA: TGTGCCAGCAGTCTCGTTGGGGGCTATGGCTACACCTTC; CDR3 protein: CASSLVGGYGYTF
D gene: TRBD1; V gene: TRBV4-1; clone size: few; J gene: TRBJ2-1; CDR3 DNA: TGCGCCAGCAGGTCTACCATGCAGGGACAGGGAAATGAGCAGTTCTTC; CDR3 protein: CASRSTMQGQGNEQFF
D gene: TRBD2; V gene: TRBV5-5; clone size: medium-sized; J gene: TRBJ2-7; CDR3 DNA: TGTGCCAGCAGCTTGACAGCGGGAACCTACGAGCAGTACTTC; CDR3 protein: CASSLTAGTYEQYF
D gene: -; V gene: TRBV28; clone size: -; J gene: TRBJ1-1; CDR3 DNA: TGTGCCAGCAGCCAAGGCCGGGGGACCTACGCTGAAGCTTTCTTT; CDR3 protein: CASSQGRGTYAEAFF
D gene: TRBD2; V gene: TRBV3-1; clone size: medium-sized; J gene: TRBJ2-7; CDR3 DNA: TGTGCCAGCAGCCCCCGGACTAGCGGGAGTCCGGGTTACTTC; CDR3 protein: CASSPRTSGSPGYF
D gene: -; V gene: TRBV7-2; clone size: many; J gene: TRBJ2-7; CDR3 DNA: TGTGCCAGCAGCTCGCTCCCCGGACTGATCTACGAGCAGTACTTC; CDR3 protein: CASSSLPGLIYEQYF
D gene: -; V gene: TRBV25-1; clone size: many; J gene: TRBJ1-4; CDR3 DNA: TGTGCCAGCAGTGCCGCCGGGACGCCCGTTGAAGAACTGTTTTTT; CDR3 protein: CASSAAGTPVEELFF
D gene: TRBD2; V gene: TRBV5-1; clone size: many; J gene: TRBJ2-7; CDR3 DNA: TGCGCCAGCAGCCCCGTAGCGGGACTCCGCGAGCAGTACTTC; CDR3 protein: CASSPVAGLREQYF
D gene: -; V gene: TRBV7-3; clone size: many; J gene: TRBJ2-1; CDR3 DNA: TGTGCCAGCAGCTTAAATTGGACACCTGACTTGAATGAGCAGTTCTTC; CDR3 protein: CASSLNWTPDLNEQFF
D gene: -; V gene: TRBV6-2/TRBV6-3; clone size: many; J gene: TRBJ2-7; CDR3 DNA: TGTGCCAGCAGCATCCCAGGATTTGGGAGGACCAGCTCCTACGAGCAGTACTTC; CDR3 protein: CASSIPGFGRTSSYEQYF
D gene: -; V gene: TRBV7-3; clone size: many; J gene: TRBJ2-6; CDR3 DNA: TGTGCCAGCAGCTTAATTGGCTCTGGGGCCAACGTCCTGACTTTC; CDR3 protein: CASSLIGSGANVLTF
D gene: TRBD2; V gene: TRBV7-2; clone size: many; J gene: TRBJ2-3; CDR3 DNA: TGTGCCAGCAGCTTAAGGGCGGGAGGCGAGGATACGCAGTATTTT; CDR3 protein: CASSLRAGGEDTQYF
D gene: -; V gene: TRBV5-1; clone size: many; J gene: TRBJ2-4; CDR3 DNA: TGCGCCAGCAGCTTGGGACTAGCCAAAAACATTCAGTACTTC; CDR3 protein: CASSLGLAKNIQYF
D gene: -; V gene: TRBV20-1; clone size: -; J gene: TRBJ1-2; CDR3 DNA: TGCAGTGCTCTCACAGGAAATTATGACTATGGCTACACCTTC; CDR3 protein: CSALTGNYDYGYTF
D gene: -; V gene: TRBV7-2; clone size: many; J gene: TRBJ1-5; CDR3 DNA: TGTGCCAGCAGCTTAGCTGACACGGACAATCAGCCCCAGCATTTT; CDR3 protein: CASSLADTDNQPQHF
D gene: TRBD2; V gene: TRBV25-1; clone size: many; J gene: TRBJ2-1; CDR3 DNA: TGTGCCAGCAGTGAATCCCCTAGCGGGGGGGCCTTCTACAATGAGCAGTTCTTC; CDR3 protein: CASSESPSGGAFYNEQFF
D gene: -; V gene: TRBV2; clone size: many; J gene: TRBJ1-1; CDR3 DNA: TGTGCCAGCAGTGAACCCTCGGGCCTTCCTAACACTGAAGCTTTCTTT; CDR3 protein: CASSEPSGLPNTEAFF
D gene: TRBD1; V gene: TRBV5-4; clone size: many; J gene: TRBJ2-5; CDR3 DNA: TGTGCCAGCAGCTTGTCCACAGGGGTAGAGACCCAGTACTTC; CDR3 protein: CASSLSTGVETQYF
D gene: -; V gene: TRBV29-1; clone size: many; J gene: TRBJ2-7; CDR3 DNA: TGCAGCGTTGACACCTTGAGCTCCTACGAGCAGTACTTC; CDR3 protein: CSVDTLSSYEQYF
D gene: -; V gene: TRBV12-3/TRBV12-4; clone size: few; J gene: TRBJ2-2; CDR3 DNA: TGTGCCAGCCGAGCAGGGAACACCGGGGAGCTGTTTTTT; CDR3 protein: CASRAGNTGELFF
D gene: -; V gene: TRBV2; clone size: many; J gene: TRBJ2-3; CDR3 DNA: TGTGCCAGCAGTGACCGGAATGCGCTGGGCGATACGCAGTATTTT; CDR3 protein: CASSDRNALGDTQYF
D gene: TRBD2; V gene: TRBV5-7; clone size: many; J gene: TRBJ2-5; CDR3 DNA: TGTGCCAGCAGCGCTGTAGGGGCGGGAGCTTTGGTTCCGCCGGGGACCCAGTACTTC; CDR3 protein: CASSAVGAGALVPPGTQYF
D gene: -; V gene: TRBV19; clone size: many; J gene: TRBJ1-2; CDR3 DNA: TGTGCCAGTAGTCCTAGGGACCTTCGCTATGGCTACACCTTC; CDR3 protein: CASSPRDLRYGYTF
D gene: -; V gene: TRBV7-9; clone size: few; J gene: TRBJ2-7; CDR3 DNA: TGTGCCAGCAGCTTACAGGGCCACGAGCAGTACTTC; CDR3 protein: CASSLQGHEQYF
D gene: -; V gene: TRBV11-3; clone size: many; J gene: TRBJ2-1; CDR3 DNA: TGTGCCAGCAGCTCCGGGTCTAGGGCCAACGAGCAGTTCTTC; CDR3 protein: CASSSGSRANEQFF
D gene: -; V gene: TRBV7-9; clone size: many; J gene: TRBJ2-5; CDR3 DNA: TGTGCCAGCAGCTTAGGACAAGTTCCAGAGACCCAGTACTTC; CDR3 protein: CASSLGQVPETQYF
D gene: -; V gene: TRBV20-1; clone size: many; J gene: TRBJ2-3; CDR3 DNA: TGCAGTGCAGGGGGCCAAGCGGGCGATACGCAGTATTTT; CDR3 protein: CSAGGQAGDTQYF
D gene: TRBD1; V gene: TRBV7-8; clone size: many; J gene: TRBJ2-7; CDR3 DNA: TGTGCCAGCAGTCTGGGACAGGGACGATCCTACGAGCAGTACTTC; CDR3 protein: CASSLGQGRSYEQYF
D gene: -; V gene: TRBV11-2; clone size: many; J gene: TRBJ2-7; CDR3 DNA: TGTGCCAGCAGCCCTACCCTCTACGAGCAGTACTTC; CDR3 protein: CASSPTLYEQYF
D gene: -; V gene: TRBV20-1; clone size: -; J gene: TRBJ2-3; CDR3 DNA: TGCAGTGCAGGGGCCGGTGCTAGCACAGATACGCAGTATTTT; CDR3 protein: CSAGAGASTDTQYF
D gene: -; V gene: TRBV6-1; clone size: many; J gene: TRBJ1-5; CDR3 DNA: TGTGCCAGCAGTGAAGGGGGCAGGTTCGACCAGCCCCAGCATTTT; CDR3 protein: CASSEGGRFDQPQHF
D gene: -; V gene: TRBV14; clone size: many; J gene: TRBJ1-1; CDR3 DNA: TGTGCCAGCAGCCCGTCGCGGGGGAGCACTGAAGCTTTCTTT; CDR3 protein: CASSPSRGSTEAFF
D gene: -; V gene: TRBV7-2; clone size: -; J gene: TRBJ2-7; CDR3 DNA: TGTGCCAGCAGCTTAGGAGGTGGGCGGGACTACGAGCAGTACTTC; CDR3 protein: CASSLGGGRDYEQYF
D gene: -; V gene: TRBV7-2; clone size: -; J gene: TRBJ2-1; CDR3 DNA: TGTGCCAGCAGCCCGACTTACGTCAATGAGCAGTTCTTC; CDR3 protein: CASSPTYVNEQFF
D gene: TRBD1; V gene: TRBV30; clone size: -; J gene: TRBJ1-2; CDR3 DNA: TGTGCCTGGAGTGTGACAGGGGTCGGCTACACCTTC; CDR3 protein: CAWSVTGVGYTF